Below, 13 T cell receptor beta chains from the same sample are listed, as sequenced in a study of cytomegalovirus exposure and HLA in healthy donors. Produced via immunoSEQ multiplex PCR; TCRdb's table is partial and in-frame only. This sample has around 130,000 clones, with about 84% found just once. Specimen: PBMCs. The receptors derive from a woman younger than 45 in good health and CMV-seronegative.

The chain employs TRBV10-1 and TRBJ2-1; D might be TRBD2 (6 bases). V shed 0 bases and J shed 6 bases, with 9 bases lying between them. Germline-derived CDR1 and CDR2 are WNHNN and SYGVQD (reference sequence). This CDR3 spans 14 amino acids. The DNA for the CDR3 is TGCGCCAGCAGTGAGTCGATGGGGGGCAATGAGCAGTTCTTC. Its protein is CASSESMGGNEQFF.

For the CDR3, the DNA is TGTGCCAGTAGGCTACTAGCGGGGGGACCCGAGCAGTACTTC. Translated, it gives CASRLLAGGPEQYF. The chain combines TRBV19 with TRBJ2-7; TRBD2 agrees at 12 bases. CDR1 and CDR2 (germline): LNHDA, SQIVND (reference sequence). With V trimmed by 6 bases and J by 6 bases, 6 bases remained unmatched. The CDR3 sequence is 14 residues long.

The CDR3 nucleotides read TGCGCCAGCAGCCCTCGACAGGGGGTGGATGGCTACACCTTC. Translated: CASSPRQGVDGYTF. The chain is built from TRBV4-1 and TRBJ1-2; 9 bases line up with TRBD1. The CDR3 runs 14 residues. Germline V gives CDR1 MGHRA, CDR2 YSYEKL. V trimming: 4 bases; J trimming: 6 bases; junction bases outside the gene matches: 6.

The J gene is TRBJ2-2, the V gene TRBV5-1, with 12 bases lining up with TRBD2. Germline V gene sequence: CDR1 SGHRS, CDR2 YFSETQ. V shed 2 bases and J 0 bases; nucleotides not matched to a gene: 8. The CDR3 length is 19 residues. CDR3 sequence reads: CASSFSLAGGSTNTGELFF. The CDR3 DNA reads TGCGCCAGCAGCTTCTCCCTAGCGGGGGGGAGCACGAACACCGGGGAGCTGTTTTTT.

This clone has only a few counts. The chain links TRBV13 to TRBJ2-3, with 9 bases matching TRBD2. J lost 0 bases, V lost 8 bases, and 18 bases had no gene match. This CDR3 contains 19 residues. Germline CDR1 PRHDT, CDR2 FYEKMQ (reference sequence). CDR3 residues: CASALYRRRGGLSTDTQYF. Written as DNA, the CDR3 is TGTGCCAGCGCCTTGTACCGCCGGCGGGGGGGCCTCAGCACAGATACGCAGTATTTT.

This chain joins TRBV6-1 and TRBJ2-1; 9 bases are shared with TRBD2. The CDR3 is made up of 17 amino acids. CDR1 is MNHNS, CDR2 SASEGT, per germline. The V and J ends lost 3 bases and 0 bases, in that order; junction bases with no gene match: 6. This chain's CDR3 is CASSDYSGGYSYNEQFF. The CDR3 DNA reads TGTGCCAGCAGTGATTATAGCGGGGGCTACTCCTACAATGAGCAGTTCTTC.

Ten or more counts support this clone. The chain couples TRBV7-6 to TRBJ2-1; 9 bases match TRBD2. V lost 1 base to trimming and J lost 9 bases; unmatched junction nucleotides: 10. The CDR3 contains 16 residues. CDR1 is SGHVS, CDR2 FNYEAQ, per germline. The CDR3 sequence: CASSLGAGLAKAEQFF. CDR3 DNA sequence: TGTGCCAGCAGCTTAGGGGCGGGACTAGCTAAGGCTGAGCAGTTCTTC.

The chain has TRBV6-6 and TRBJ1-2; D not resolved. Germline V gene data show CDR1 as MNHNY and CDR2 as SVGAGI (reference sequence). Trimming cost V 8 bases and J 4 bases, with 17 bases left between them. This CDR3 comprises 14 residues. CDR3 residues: CASGDPRRIYGYTF. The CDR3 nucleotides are TGTGCCAGCGGGGATCCTAGGAGGATCTATGGCTACACCTTC.

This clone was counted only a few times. This chain's CDR3 is CASVRQGANTEAFF. The DNA for the CDR3 is TGTGCCAGCGTAAGACAGGGGGCAAACACTGAAGCTTTCTTT. J is TRBJ1-1 and V is TRBV7-9; 10 bases are shared with TRBD1. From germline, CDR1 is SEHNR and CDR2 FQNEAQ (reference sequence). The CDR3 runs to 14 residues. V lost 8 bases and J lost 2; bases outside the gene matches: 5.

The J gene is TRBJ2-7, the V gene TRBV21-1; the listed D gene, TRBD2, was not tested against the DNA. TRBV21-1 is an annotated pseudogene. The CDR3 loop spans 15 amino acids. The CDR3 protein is CASSKVGLRSYEQYF. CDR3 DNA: TGTGCCAGCAGCAAAGTGGGACTGCGCTCCTACGAGCAGTACTTC.

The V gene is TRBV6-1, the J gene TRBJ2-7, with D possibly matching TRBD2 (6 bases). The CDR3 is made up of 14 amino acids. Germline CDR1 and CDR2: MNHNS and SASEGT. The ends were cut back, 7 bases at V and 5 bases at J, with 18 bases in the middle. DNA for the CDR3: TGTGCCAGCAAAGCTGAAGGGACTCTTGACGAGCAGTACTTC. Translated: CASKAEGTLDEQYF.

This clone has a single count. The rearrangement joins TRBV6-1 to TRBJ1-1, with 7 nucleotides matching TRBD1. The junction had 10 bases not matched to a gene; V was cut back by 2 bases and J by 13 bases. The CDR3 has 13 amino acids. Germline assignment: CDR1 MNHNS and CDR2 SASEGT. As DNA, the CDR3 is TGTGCCAGCAGTGAAAGTAGAGGGGGCCCGGTTTTCTTT. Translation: CASSESRGGPVFF.

The CDR3 DNA is TGTGCCAGCAGCTTGAGGTCAACTAATGAAAAACTGTTTTTT. It yields the protein CASSLRSTNEKLFF. The chain links TRBV7-6 to TRBJ1-4, with D hard to call. Deletions cut 3 bases from V and 0 bases from J, with 5 bases between. The CDR3 contains 14 residues. Germline lookup yields CDR1 SGHVS and CDR2 FNYEAQ.